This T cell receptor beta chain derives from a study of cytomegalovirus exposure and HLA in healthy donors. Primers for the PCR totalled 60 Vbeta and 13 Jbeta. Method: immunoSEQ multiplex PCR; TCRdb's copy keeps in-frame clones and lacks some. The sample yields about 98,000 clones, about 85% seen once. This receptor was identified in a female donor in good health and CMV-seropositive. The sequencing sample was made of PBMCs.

The CDR3 protein is CATSRGPNSNQPQHF. As DNA, the CDR3 is TGTGCCACCAGCAGAGGGCCAAATAGCAATCAGCCCCAGCATTTT. This rearrangement joins TRBV15 to TRBJ1-5; D is ambiguous. CDR3 length: 15 amino acids. In germline, CDR1 is LNHNV, CDR2 YYDKDF (reference sequence). The germline V and J ends were trimmed by 1 base and 0 bases, with 7 bases remaining between them.